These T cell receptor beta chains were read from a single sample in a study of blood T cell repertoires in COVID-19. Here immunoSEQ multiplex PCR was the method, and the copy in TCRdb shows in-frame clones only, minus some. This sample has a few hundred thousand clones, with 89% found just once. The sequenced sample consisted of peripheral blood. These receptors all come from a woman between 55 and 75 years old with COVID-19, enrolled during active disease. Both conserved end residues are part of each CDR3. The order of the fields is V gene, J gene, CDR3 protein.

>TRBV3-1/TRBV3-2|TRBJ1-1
CASSPTTGFGTEAFF
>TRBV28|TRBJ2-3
CASSLMTGVGTDTQYF
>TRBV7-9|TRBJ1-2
CASRTRGKAYGYTF
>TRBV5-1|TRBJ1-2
CASSLTRDRGIYGYTF
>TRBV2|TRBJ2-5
CASVPGLRRETQYF
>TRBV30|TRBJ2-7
CAWSTRRGQGAGRAYEQYF
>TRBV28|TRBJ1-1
CASYMNTEAFF
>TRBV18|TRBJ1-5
CASSSGTGTNQPQHF
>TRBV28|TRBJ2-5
CASATSGTQETQYF
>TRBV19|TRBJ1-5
CASTVGSNQPQHF
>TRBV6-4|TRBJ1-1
CASRKEGLNTEAFF
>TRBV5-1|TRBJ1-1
CASSIGVKNTEAFF
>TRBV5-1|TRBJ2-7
CASSFRSGTRDYEQYF
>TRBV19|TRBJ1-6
CASSMETSATPLHF
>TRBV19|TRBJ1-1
CASSINPGLNTEAFF
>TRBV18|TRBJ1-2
CAGSQTGNHGYTF
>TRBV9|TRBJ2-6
CASSVERQGAGANVLTF
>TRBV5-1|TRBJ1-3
CASSLAGTGPGNTIYF
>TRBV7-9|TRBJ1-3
CASSLETGTSTIYF
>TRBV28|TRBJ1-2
CASTPQAAYIYYGYTF
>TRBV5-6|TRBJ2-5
CASSLGRGGQETQYF
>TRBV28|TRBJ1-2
CASSPPGLGANYGYTF
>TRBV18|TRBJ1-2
CASSPVEPANYGYTF
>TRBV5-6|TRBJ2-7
CASSPGLAGYEQYF
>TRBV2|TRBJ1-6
CASNGDSDNSPLHF
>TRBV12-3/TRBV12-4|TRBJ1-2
CASRNDPAGGYTF
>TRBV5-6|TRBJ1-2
CASSLVAGGSYGYTF
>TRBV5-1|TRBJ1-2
CASSPGTSTYGYTF
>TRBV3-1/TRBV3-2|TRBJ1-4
CASSHLGRGLNEKLFF
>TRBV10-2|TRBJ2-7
CASSDRTGVYEQYF
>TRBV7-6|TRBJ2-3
CASSLELAGGSKDTQYF
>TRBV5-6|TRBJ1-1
CASSLGTGGTVAFF
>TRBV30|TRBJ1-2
CAWKGSGYGYTF
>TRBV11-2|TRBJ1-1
CASSLDRTGTNTEAFF
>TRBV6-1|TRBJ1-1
CASSERRTGWTEAFF
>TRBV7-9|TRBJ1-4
CASSSNSGGGRGKLFF
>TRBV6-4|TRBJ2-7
CASSVVAGRPKYF
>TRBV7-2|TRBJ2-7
CASAPALLTYEQYF
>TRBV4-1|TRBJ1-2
CASSQTTRGYGYTF
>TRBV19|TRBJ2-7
CASSATDYEQYF
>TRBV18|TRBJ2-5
CASSRSGAGETQYF
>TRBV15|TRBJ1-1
CATSRAGGRTEAFF
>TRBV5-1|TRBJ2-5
CASSLAHRVQETQYF
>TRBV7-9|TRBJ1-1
CASSLVSGGTEAFF
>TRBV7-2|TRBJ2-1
CASRKLAGGLDNEQFF
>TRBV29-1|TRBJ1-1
CSVGFRGPGTEAFF
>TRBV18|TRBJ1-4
CASSPSLNEKLFF
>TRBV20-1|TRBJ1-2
CSVQGQGGYTF
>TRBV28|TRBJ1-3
CASSETGSDTIYF
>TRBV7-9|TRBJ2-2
CASSSRTSKNTGELFF
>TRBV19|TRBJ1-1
CASSTGVGYTEAFF
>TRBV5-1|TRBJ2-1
CASSPPGQGINEQFF
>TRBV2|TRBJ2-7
CASSQVSRQQYF
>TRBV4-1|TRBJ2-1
CASSHPLAGGYNEQFF
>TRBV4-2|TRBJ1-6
CASSQTGQGVSPLHF
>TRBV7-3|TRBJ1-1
CASSLTRTGEAFF